These 4 T cell receptor beta chains originate from one sample sequenced in a study of spatial heterogeneity in lung cancer. Specified time point: sample taken at primary tumor resection. Whole RNA was taken from tumor, nontumor lung or frozen PBMC; it was then sequenced unsorted. Each CDR3 protein gets one entry after TCRdb re-called the 5' RACE reads with MiXCR. The data show about 13,000 distinct CDR3 sequences, around 4.2% seen once. The specimen was PBMCs, collected at surgery. Receptor source: a male donor with early-stage non-small cell lung cancer.

This clonotype appeared many times. This beta chain represents an off-target read in a library built for alpha chains; its size is of limited meaning. The chain couples TRBV7-3 to TRBJ2-5; D assignment may be TRBD1 or TRBD2 (5 bases each). Looked up from germline, CDR1 is SGHTA and CDR2 is FQGTGA. The CDR3 runs to 16 residues. Trimming pared 4 bases from V and 1 base from J, leaving 16 bases between. The CDR3 region has the DNA TGTGCCAGCAGCTCGGGACCCACCTCGACCCAAGAGACCCAGTACTTC. Amino acids: CASSSGPTSTQETQYF.

This clonotype was recorded many times. Because this beta chain is a stray read in a library intended to capture alpha chains, its abundance should not be given much weight. This rearrangement joins TRBV20-1 to TRBJ2-2, with D maybe TRBD2 (5 bases). Germline lookup yields CDR1 DFQATT and CDR2 SNEGSKA (reference sequence). The germline V and J ends were trimmed by 3 bases and 5 bases, with 10 bases remaining between them. The CDR3 runs 13 residues. CDR3 protein: CSASGDITGELFF. The CDR3 DNA reads TGCAGTGCTAGCGGGGATATTACCGGGGAGCTGTTTTTT.

This clonotype was recorded at least ten times. This beta chain was picked up by a library intended for alpha chains and is off target, so its count carries little meaning. This chain connects TRBV12-3 or TRBV12-4 to TRBJ2-4, with D uncertain. The CDR3 has 14 residues. V gave up 2 bases and J gave up 0 bases, with 5 bases separating them. The CDR3 region has the DNA TGTGCCAGCAGTTTAACGGTAGCCAAAAACATTCAGTACTTC. Translation gives CASSLTVAKNIQYF.

This clonotype showed up many times. This beta chain lies outside the target of a library built for alpha chains; its clone size means little. The chain employs TRBV5-4 and TRBJ1-3; D not certain. There are 16 residues in the CDR3. Germline lookup yields CDR1 SGHNT and CDR2 YYREEE (reference sequence). V was trimmed by 4 bases and J by 0 bases, leaving 14 bases between them. The CDR3 is CASSPEAASSGNTIYF. DNA for the CDR3: TGTGCCAGCAGCCCGGAGGCGGCCAGCTCTGGAAACACCATATATTTT.